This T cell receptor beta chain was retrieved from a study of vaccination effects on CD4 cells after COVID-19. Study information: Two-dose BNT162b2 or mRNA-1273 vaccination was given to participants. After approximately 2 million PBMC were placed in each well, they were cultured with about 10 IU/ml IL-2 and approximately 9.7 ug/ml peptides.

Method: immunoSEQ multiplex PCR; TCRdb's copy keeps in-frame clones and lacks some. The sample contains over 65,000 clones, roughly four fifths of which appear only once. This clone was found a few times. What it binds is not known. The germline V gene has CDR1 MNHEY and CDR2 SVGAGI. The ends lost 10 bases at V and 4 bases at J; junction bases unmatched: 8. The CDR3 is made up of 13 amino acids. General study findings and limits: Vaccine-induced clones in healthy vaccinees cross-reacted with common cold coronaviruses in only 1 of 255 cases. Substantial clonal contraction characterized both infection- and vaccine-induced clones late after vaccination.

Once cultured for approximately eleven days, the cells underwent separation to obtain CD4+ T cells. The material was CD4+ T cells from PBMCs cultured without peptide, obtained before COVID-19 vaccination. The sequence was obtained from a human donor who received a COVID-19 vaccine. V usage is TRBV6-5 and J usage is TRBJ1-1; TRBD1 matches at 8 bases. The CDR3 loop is CATRTGGPTEAFF. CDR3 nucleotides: TGTGCCACCCGAACAGGGGGGCCCACTGAAGCTTTCTTT.